The 26 T cell receptor beta chains below come from one sample, sequenced in a study of T-cell reconstitution after alpha-beta-depleted transplantation in children. Unique molecular identifiers were incorporated when the TCRbeta library was constructed. Each CDR3 protein is one row after TCRdb ran MiXCR on the PCR reads. The repertoire consists of around 340,000 distinct CDR3 sequences, with roughly 13% occurring once and the leading ten covering 3.5% to 4.5%. The sequencing used PBMCs, collected from the stem cell graft. These receptors came from a human donor who donated a stem cell graft to a child with Fanconi anemia.

The table lists this clonotype with a few counts. V and J are TRBV19 and TRBJ1-5; D unresolved. Trimming took 3 bases from V and 7 from J, leaving 13 bases between them. CDR1 and CDR2 (germline): LNHDA, SQIVND (reference sequence). This CDR3 has 14 amino acids. The CDR3 reads CASSITVSRQPQHF. CDR3 coding DNA: TGTGCCAGTAGTATTACAGTGTCAAGGCAGCCCCAGCATTTT. Complete variable domain (other parts from reference TRBV19 and TRBJ1-5): DGGITQSPKYLFRKEGQNVTLSCEQNLNHDAMYWYRQDPGQGLRLIYYSQIVNDFQKGDIAEGYSVSREKKESFPLTVTSAQKNPTAFYLCASSITVSRQPQHFGDGTRLSIL.

This clonotype has only a few counts. V gene TRBV5-1 combines with J gene TRBJ1-3, with a tentative D call TRBD1 (6 bases). The length of the CDR3 is 15 residues. V lost 4 bases, J lost 1 base, and 12 bases lay in between. Germline CDR1 is SGHRS and CDR2 is YFSETQ. The CDR3 region has the DNA TGCGCCAGCAGCCTACAGGGAGTATCTGGAAACACCATATATTTT. Translated: CASSLQGVSGNTIYF.

The chain is built from TRBV6-5 and TRBJ2-2; D unclear. Trimming left V 2 bases short and J 2 bases short, with 9 bases between. There are 15 residues in the CDR3. The germline CDR1 and CDR2 sequences are MNHEY and SVGAGI. CDR3 region: CASSYGLTNTGELFF. The DNA of the CDR3 is TGTGCCAGCAGTTACGGGTTGACCAACACCGGGGAGCTGTTTTTT.

V is TRBV9 and J is TRBJ2-2; D possibly corresponds to TRBD1 (6 bases). Germline V gene sequence: CDR1 SGDLS, CDR2 YYNGEE. This CDR3 spans 16 amino acids. V was pared by 0 bases and J by 1 base, with 10 bases between. The CDR3 region is CASSVGGRGNTGELFF. The CDR3 region has the DNA TGTGCCAGCAGCGTAGGGGGCAGGGGGAACACCGGGGAGCTGTTTTTT.

This clonotype appeared a few times. The chain carries TRBV29-1 and TRBJ2-3, with D possibly being TRBD1 (5 bases). The V end was cut by 2 bases, the J end by 6 bases, with 12 bases between. The CDR3 consists of 13 residues. Germline loops: CDR1 SQVTM, CDR2 ANQGSEA. The CDR3 sequence is CSVELRGADTQYF. The CDR3 bases are TGCAGCGTTGAATTAAGGGGCGCGGATACGCAGTATTTT.

This clonotype was found a few times. The chain combines TRBV5-4 with TRBJ2-7; TRBD1 matches 8 bases. The CDR3 totals 15 residues. Germline V gives CDR1 SGHNT, CDR2 YYREEE (reference sequence). J was trimmed by 7 bases and V by 4 bases; bases with no gene match: 13. Here the CDR3 DNA reads TGTGCCAGCAGCGGGGGCGTGACGGGACAGGCAGAGCAGTACTTC. Amino acid sequence: CASSGGVTGQAEQYF.

The V gene is TRBV20-1, the J gene TRBJ1-6, with a possible D match to TRBD1 (5 bases). The CDR3 extends over 16 amino acids. Deletions cut 6 bases from V and 5 bases from J, with 20 bases between. Per the germline V gene, CDR1 is DFQATT and CDR2 is SNEGSKA (reference sequence). The CDR3 DNA follows: TGCAGTGCAGTGATGGTGCAGGGCCTAAATAATTCACCCCTCCACTTT. This sequence encodes CSAVMVQGLNNSPLHF.

This clonotype was seen only a few times. V gene TRBV9 combines with J gene TRBJ2-1; 7 bases line up with TRBD1. The junction had 9 bases not matched to a gene; V was cut back by 0 bases and J by 6 bases. Germline V gene lookup returns CDR1 SGDLS and CDR2 YYNGEE. This CDR3 is built from 16 residues. The CDR3, as DNA: TGTGCCAGCAGCGTAGAGTTGAGGGGGCCGACCAATGAGCAGTTCTTC. Amino acids: CASSVELRGPTNEQFF.

The chain couples TRBV6-5 to TRBJ1-2; D gene ambiguous. The CDR3 loop spans 12 amino acids. Germline CDR1 MNHEY, CDR2 SVGAGI. Trimming cost V 10 bases and J 8 bases, with 17 bases left between them. CDR3 sequence reads: CATRPDFWGYTF. The CDR3 DNA follows: TGTGCCACCAGGCCTGATTTCTGGGGCTACACCTTC.

There are many counts of this clonotype. The chain uses TRBV15 and TRBJ1-1; no clear D gene. Trimming shortened V by 0 bases and J by 1 base, and 6 bases separated the two germline ends. Germline V gene sequence: CDR1 LNHNV, CDR2 YYDKDF (reference sequence). The CDR3 covers 14 residues. Here the CDR3 DNA reads TGTGCCACCAGCAGAGATCTGGGGAACACTGAAGCTTTCTTT. This codes for CATSRDLGNTEAFF.

The sample holds a few counts of this clonotype. The chain employs TRBV6-5 and TRBJ1-1; the D is unclear. The CDR3 covers 13 residues. Trimming removed 3 bases from V and 10 bases from J, with 15 bases in between. CDR1 and CDR2 (germline): MNHEY, SVGAGI. The chain's CDR3 is CASSYGRSSRAFF. The CDR3 DNA sequence: TGTGCCAGCAGTTATGGCCGGTCCTCTAGAGCTTTCTTT.

In this sample, this clonotype turned up a few times. The V and J genes are TRBV7-6 and TRBJ1-1; no definite D call. The CDR3 covers 15 residues. Germline CDR1 is SGHVS and CDR2 is FNYEAQ. The ends were cut back, 2 bases at V and 6 bases at J, with 16 bases in the middle. Here the CDR3 reads CASSLTPTGGSEAFF. The DNA for the CDR3 is TGTGCCAGCAGCTTAACCCCTACGGGCGGCTCTGAAGCTTTCTTT.

The chain uses TRBV2 and TRBJ2-3; 12 nucleotides line up with TRBD2. The CDR3 has 17 amino acids. Germline V CDR1 and CDR2: SNHLY, FYNNEI. J gave up 1 base and V 3 bases, and 5 bases lay outside the gene matches. In nucleotides, the CDR3 is TGTGCCAGCAGTGAGACTAGGACTAGCGGGGGCACAGATACGCAGTATTTT. This translates into CASSETRTSGGTDTQYF.

This clonotype has a single count. The chain is built from TRBV3-1 and TRBJ1-1, with no clear D. In germline, CDR1 is LGHDT, CDR2 YNNKEL (reference sequence). The V end was cut by 6 bases, the J end by 1 base, with 12 bases between. The CDR3 runs to 14 residues. CDR3 nucleotide sequence: TGTGCCAGCAGTCCGTTGGGGAAGAACACTGAAGCTTTCTTT. It codes for CASSPLGKNTEAFF.

This clonotype was observed a handful of times. The chain carries TRBV24-1 and TRBJ2-1; D unresolved. There are 14 residues in the CDR3. V was cut by 4 bases and J by 7 bases, with 13 bases left in between. Germline loops: CDR1 KGHDR, CDR2 SFDVKD. The CDR3 spells CATSDRRTVNEQFF. The CDR3 region has the DNA TGTGCCACCAGTGACCGACGGACGGTGAATGAGCAGTTCTTC.

The chain couples TRBV5-1 to TRBJ2-2; 7 bases are a match to TRBD1. The CDR3 sequence is 14 residues long. CDR1 SGHRS and CDR2 YFSETQ come from the germline V gene. The J segment lost 6 bases and the V segment lost 4 bases, leaving 6 bases of the junction unmatched. The CDR3 loop reads CASSPRDSAGELFF. CDR3 coding DNA: TGCGCCAGCAGCCCAAGGGACAGTGCCGGGGAGCTGTTTTTT. The whole variable domain, filled in from reference TRBV5-1 and TRBJ2-2, reads KAGVTQTPRYLIKTRGQQVTLSCSPISGHRSVSWYQQTPGQGLQFLFEYFSETQRNKGNFPGRFSGRQFSNSRSEMNVSTLELGDSALYLCASSPRDSAGELFFGEGSRLTVL.

This clonotype was counted at least ten times. This chain connects TRBV7-2 to TRBJ2-7, with 7 bases that match TRBD1. CDR3 length equals 15 residues. The germline CDR1 and CDR2 sequences are SGHTA and FQGNSA. The trim removed 1 base at V and 2 bases at J, leaving 5 bases unmatched. Here the CDR3 DNA reads TGTGCCAGCAGCTTAGGTCCACAGGGGCCCTACGAGCAGTACGTC. Protein product: CASSLGPQGPYEQYV.

This clonotype was found many times. The chain couples TRBV12-3 or TRBV12-4 to TRBJ2-5; D might be TRBD1 (6 bases). The CDR3 contains 13 residues. V was cut by 3 bases and J by 5 bases, with 10 bases left in between. The CDR3: CASSFQGYETQYF. DNA of the CDR3: TGTGCCAGCAGTTTTCAGGGGTACGAGACCCAGTACTTC.

This clonotype showed up many times. This chain joins TRBV5-5 and TRBJ2-2, with a weak D call TRBD2 (6 bases). Germline V gene lookup returns CDR1 SGHKS and CDR2 YYEKEE (reference sequence). CDR3 length: 15 amino acids. V lost 4 bases and J lost 5, with 15 bases in between. CDR3 loop: CASSRDGRGTGELFF. DNA of the CDR3: TGTGCCAGCAGCAGGGACGGCCGGGGGACCGGGGAGCTGTTTTTT.

This chain connects TRBV2 to TRBJ2-7; D gene unclear. Germline V gene sequence: CDR1 SNHLY, CDR2 FYNNEI. The CDR3 is 14 residues long. V was trimmed by 3 bases and J by 3 bases, leaving 12 bases between them. The CDR3 DNA reads TGTGCCAGCAGTGAGGGTAGCAGATACTACGAGCAGTACTTC. This sequence encodes CASSEGSRYYEQYF.

This clonotype was observed at least ten times. The J gene is TRBJ2-3, the V gene TRBV29-1; possible D gene TRBD1, 6 bases. In germline, CDR1 is SQVTM, CDR2 ANQGSEA. Between the trimmed V and J ends, which lost 6 bases and 0 bases, there was a span of 10 bases. The CDR3 is made up of 13 amino acids. The CDR3 loop reads CSVGASSTDTQYF. For the CDR3, the DNA is TGCAGCGTGGGGGCTAGCAGCACAGATACGCAGTATTTT.

This clonotype was observed a handful of times. This chain uses TRBV9 with TRBJ1-2, with TRBD1 identical over 7 bases. After removal of 0 bases from V and 6 bases from J, the junction contained 8 bases not matched to a gene. The V gene's germline CDR1 is SGDLS and CDR2 YYNGEE. The CDR3 is 15 amino acids. For the CDR3, the DNA is TGTGCCAGCAGCGTAGAAACGGACAGGCTAAATGGCTACACCTTC. Encoded protein: CASSVETDRLNGYTF.

This rearrangement joins TRBV28 to TRBJ2-2, with 11 bases that match TRBD2. This CDR3 has 15 residues. The J segment lost 6 bases and the V segment lost 6 bases, leaving 6 bases of the junction unmatched. CDR1 and CDR2 (germline): MDHEN, SYDVKM. The CDR3 sequence: CASSGLAGVPGELFF. The CDR3 DNA reads as TGTGCCAGCAGCGGACTAGCGGGTGTTCCCGGGGAGCTGTTTTTT.

This clonotype appeared many times. V is TRBV6-1 and J is TRBJ2-2, with TRBD1 identical over 8 bases. Trimming removed 0 bases from V and 15 bases from J; junction bases left unmatched: 9. The CDR3 extends over 14 amino acids. The germline gives CDR1 MNHNS, CDR2 SASEGT. Written as DNA, the CDR3 is TGTGCCAGCAGTGAAGCTCGGCGGACAGGGAAGTTGTTTTTT. It translates to CASSEARRTGKLFF.

This clonotype has just a few counts. The V gene is TRBV5-1, the J gene TRBJ2-1; 10 bases map to TRBD2. This CDR3 is 16 amino acids long. With V trimmed by 4 bases and J by 3 bases, 7 bases remained unmatched. The V gene's germline CDR1 is SGHRS and CDR2 YFSETQ. In DNA, the CDR3 is TGCGCCAGCAGCATCTACGGACTAGCGGTCTACAATGAGCAGTTCTTC. Its translation: CASSIYGLAVYNEQFF.

This clonotype was counted many times. The chain employs TRBV20-1 and TRBJ1-5; D may be TRBD1 (5 bases). Germline CDR1 is DFQATT and CDR2 is SNEGSKA (reference sequence). The CDR3 contains 13 residues. Trimming removed 5 bases at V and 5 bases at J, with 13 bases between. The CDR3 protein is CSARRGGDQPQHF. The CDR3 coding sequence is TGCAGTGCTCGTAGGGGAGGGGATCAGCCCCAGCATTTT.